These 14 T cell receptor beta chains were all obtained from the same sample, sequenced in a study of blood T cell repertoires in COVID-19. Clones were read by immunoSEQ multiplex PCR, and TCRdb kept only the in-frame ones, dropping some. The repertoire has 200,000 or so clones, about four fifths of them found once; the top ten carry approximately 6.2%. Sequencing used peripheral blood. These receptors were obtained from a woman in her thirties or forties with acute or convalescent COVID-19.

The rearrangement uses TRBV28 and TRBJ1-2; 9 positions match TRBD1. CDR1 MDHEN and CDR2 SYDVKM come from the germline V gene. Trimming at V came to 6 bases and at J to 7 bases, leaving 6 bases not matched to a gene. The CDR3 has 13 residues. Here the CDR3 reads CASREQGARGYTF. The DNA for the CDR3 is TGTGCCAGCAGAGAACAGGGGGCGCGTGGCTACACCTTC.

This clone was found a few times. CDR3 DNA: TGTGCCAGCAGCTGGATCGGGACAGACGAGCAGTACTTC. Translation: CASSWIGTDEQYF. V and J are TRBV5-5 and TRBJ2-7; 7 nucleotides line up with TRBD1. J gave up 5 bases and V 3 bases, and 5 bases lay outside the gene matches. The CDR3 has 13 residues. Germline CDR1 and CDR2: SGHKS and YYEKEE (reference sequence).

The table lists this clone with a few counts. This chain uses TRBV24-1 with TRBJ2-3; 7 bases are a match to TRBD2. Germline lookup yields CDR1 KGHDR and CDR2 SFDVKD. There are 15 residues in the CDR3. V was clipped by 8 bases and J by 3 bases; unmatched bases: 10. CDR3 sequence reads: CATTLSGENTDTQYF. CDR3 nucleotide sequence: TGTGCCACCACCCTCAGCGGGGAAAATACAGATACGCAGTATTTT.

The rearrangement links TRBV5-5 to TRBJ2-5; no firm D call. V dropped 2 bases and J dropped 1 base, with 6 bases sitting between them. CDR1 and CDR2 from the germline V gene are SGHKS and YYEKEE (reference sequence). The CDR3 is made up of 13 amino acids. The CDR3 sequence is CASSFPVQETQYF. DNA of the CDR3: TGTGCCAGCAGCTTCCCGGTCCAAGAGACCCAGTACTTC.

The chain uses TRBV19 and TRBJ2-3; 8 bases match TRBD2. Losses at the gene ends were 8 bases for V and 4 bases for J; bases not matched to a gene: 17. There are 17 residues in the CDR3. Per the germline V gene, CDR1 is LNHDA and CDR2 is SQIVND (reference sequence). CDR3 DNA sequence: TGTGCCAGTGAAAAGCGGTTTGGGACTAGAGGTTCAGATACGCAGTATTTT. Its protein is CASEKRFGTRGSDTQYF. The whole variable domain, remainder taken from reference TRBV19 and TRBJ2-3, is DGGITQSPKYLFRKEGQNVTLSCEQNLNHDAMYWYRQDPGQGLRLIYYSQIVNDFQKGDIAEGYSVSREKKESFPLTVTSAQKNPTAFYLCASEKRFGTRGSDTQYFGPGTRLTVL.

The chain has TRBV3-1 (or the pseudogene TRBV3-2) and TRBJ1-1, with D possibly being TRBD1 (6 bases). V gave up 0 bases and J gave up 5 bases, with 10 bases separating them. Per the germline V gene, CDR1 is LGHDT and CDR2 is YNNKEL (reference sequence). The CDR3 is 14 residues long. As DNA, the CDR3 is TGTGCCAGCAGCCAAGAGGGGGCTGTAACTGAAGCTTTCTTT. Translation: CASSQEGAVTEAFF.

The chain couples TRBV6-6 to TRBJ2-3; D perhaps matches TRBD2 (6 bases). Germline CDR1 reads MNHNY; CDR2 reads SVGAGI (reference sequence). Trimming shortened V by 0 bases and J by 0 bases, and 10 bases separated the two germline ends. The CDR3 extends over 16 amino acids. The CDR3 sequence is CASSYSGGTSTDTQYF. CDR3 DNA sequence: TGTGCCAGCAGTTACTCCGGCGGGACTAGCACAGATACGCAGTATTTT.

This chain links TRBV29-1 with TRBJ2-3; 7 bases agree with TRBD2. With 5 bases clipped from V and 1 base from J, the junction kept 9 bases outside the gene matches. CDR3 length: 15 amino acids. CDR1 and CDR2 (germline): SQVTM, ANQGSEA. The CDR3 protein is CSVTGGGGGTDTQYF. CDR3 coding DNA: TGCAGCGTTACCGGTGGGGGAGGGGGCACAGATACGCAGTATTTT.

The chain carries TRBV11-1 and TRBJ1-1; no clear D gene. V was trimmed by 7 bases and J by 5 bases, leaving 20 bases between them. The CDR3 contains 15 residues. Germline lookup yields CDR1 SGHAT and CDR2 FQDESV (reference sequence). CDR3 region: CASTLGRGVDTEAFF. The CDR3 nucleotides are TGTGCCAGCACCCTCGGTCGGGGAGTAGATACTGAAGCTTTCTTT.

The genes are TRBV3-1 (or the pseudogene TRBV3-2) and TRBJ1-4; D is possibly TRBD1 (6 bases). This CDR3 has 18 amino acids. The V and J ends lost 0 bases and 4 bases respectively, with 18 bases between them. Germline values: CDR1 LGHDT, CDR2 YNNKEL (reference sequence). The CDR3 DNA sequence: TGTGCCAGCAGCCAAGAATATGGGATATTAGGGGGTAATGAAAAACTGTTTTTT. Its protein product is CASSQEYGILGGNEKLFF.

The chain recombines TRBV15 with TRBJ2-1; possible D gene TRBD2, 6 bases. Germline-derived CDR1 and CDR2 are LNHNV and YYDKDF (reference sequence). Trimming pared 0 bases from V and 2 bases from J, leaving 14 bases between. The CDR3 extends over 17 amino acids. The CDR3 protein is CATSREASRLAYNEQFF. The CDR3 DNA is TGTGCCACCAGCAGAGAAGCGTCCAGACTAGCCTACAATGAGCAGTTCTTC.

In its sample, this clone was seen a few times. V is TRBV2 and J is TRBJ1-5; D uncertain. V lost 8 bases and J lost 6, with 11 bases in between. CDR3 length: 12 residues. Per germline, CDR1 SNHLY and CDR2 FYNNEI. CDR3 nucleotides: TGTGCCAGCTCCCCGTCTTTTCAGCCCCAGCATTTT. It codes for CASSPSFQPQHF.

V and J are TRBV5-1 and TRBJ1-1; D perhaps matches TRBD1 (5 bases). Germline V gene data show CDR1 as SGHRS and CDR2 as YFSETQ. Trimming removed 5 bases from V and 3 bases from J, with 17 bases in between. This CDR3 region has 15 residues. CDR3 nucleotides: TGCGCCAGCAGTTTCGGGGGGACCGGTCACACTGAAGCTTTCTTT. Its translation is CASSFGGTGHTEAFF.

The V and J genes are TRBV11-2 and TRBJ2-7; TRBD2 agrees at 9 bases. V shed 5 bases and J 6 bases; nucleotides not matched to a gene: 11. The CDR3 loop spans 15 amino acids. CDR1 is SGHAT, CDR2 FQNNGV, per germline. The CDR3 coding sequence is TGTGCCAGCAGCCCCCGGGTAGCGGGAGTTTCCGAGCAGTACTTC. Its protein is CASSPRVAGVSEQYF.